These 32 T cell receptor beta chains were sequenced from one sample in a study of CD8 T cells in Susac syndrome. Random hexamers were used to reverse transcribe an amount of about 0.5 to 1 ug RNA. Each CDR3 protein gets one entry after TCRdb re-called the immunoSEQ multiplex PCR reads with MiXCR. The table includes tens of thousands of distinct CDR3 sequences, approximately 94% detected once. Sequenced input: CD4+ T cells from PBMCs. These receptors all stem from a human donor with Susac syndrome.

This clonotype was observed once. The chain couples TRBV20-1 to TRBJ2-3; TRBD1 is a possible D gene (6 bases). This CDR3 spans 13 amino acids. Germline values: CDR1 DFQATT, CDR2 SNEGSKA (reference sequence). Trimming pared 5 bases from V and 7 bases from J, leaving 16 bases between. This CDR3 reads CSAVPGHVHTQYF. The CDR3 nucleotides read TGCAGTGCTGTCCCGGGACATGTCCATACGCAGTATTTT.

V gene TRBV20-1 combines with J gene TRBJ2-7; D is undetermined. The CDR3 runs to 12 residues. Germline CDR1 reads DFQATT; CDR2 reads SNEGSKA (reference sequence). V lost 1 base, J lost 6 bases, and 10 bases lay in between. The CDR3 here is CSARGASSEQYF. The CDR3 DNA reads TGCAGTGCTAGAGGGGCATCGAGCGAGCAGTACTTC.

The chain is built from TRBV7-9 and TRBJ2-3; tentatively, D is TRBD2 (5 bases). The CDR3 spans 16 residues. The V gene lost 1 base and the J gene lost 0 bases, with 11 bases spanning the gap. CDR1 SEHNR and CDR2 FQNEAQ come from the germline V gene (reference sequence). The CDR3 DNA sequence: TGTGCCAGCAGCTTAGTGGCGGGTCCTAGCACAGATACGCAGTATTTT. It translates to CASSLVAGPSTDTQYF.

The V and J genes are TRBV7-2 and TRBJ1-5, with D tentatively TRBD1 (5 bases). Germline assignment: CDR1 SGHTA and CDR2 FQGNSA. Trimming removed 3 bases from V and 7 bases from J, with 13 bases in between. The CDR3 loop spans 14 amino acids. The CDR3 sequence: CASSFTGGEQPQHF. The DNA for the CDR3 is TGTGCCAGCAGCTTTACAGGAGGAGAGCAGCCCCAGCATTTT.

This rearrangement joins TRBV7-9 to TRBJ1-5, with TRBD1 as a possible D gene (5 bases). The germline CDR1 and CDR2 sequences are SEHNR and FQNEAQ (reference sequence). This CDR3 contains 15 residues. The V and J ends lost 1 base and 6 bases respectively, with 13 bases between them. CDR3: CASSLGGRVGQPQHF. CDR3 sequence (DNA): TGTGCCAGCAGCTTAGGAGGCAGGGTAGGTCAGCCCCAGCATTTT.

This chain joins TRBV9 and TRBJ2-1; TRBD2 matches 10 bases. Germline CDR1 and CDR2: SGDLS and YYNGEE. The CDR3 spans 16 residues. Trimming cost V 0 bases and J 4 bases; bases outside gene matches: 4. The CDR3 is CASSVAPSGRYNEQFF. DNA of the CDR3: TGTGCCAGCAGCGTAGCTCCTAGCGGGAGATACAATGAGCAGTTCTTC.

The chain links TRBV12-3 or TRBV12-4 to TRBJ2-2, with D unclear. The length of the CDR3 is 13 residues. The V gene lost 2 bases and the J gene lost 9 bases, with 10 bases spanning the gap. The DNA for the CDR3 is TGTGCCAGCAGTTTACAAACTCGGTGGGAGCTGTTTTTT. Translation gives CASSLQTRWELFF.

CDR3: CASSSLRELGTQYF. The CDR3 coding sequence is TGTGCCAGCAGCAGCCTTAGGGAGTTGGGGACCCAGTACTTC. The rearrangement links TRBV28 to TRBJ2-5; possible D gene TRBD2, 5 bases. V shed 6 bases and J shed 7 bases, with 18 bases lying between them. This CDR3 is 14 amino acids long. Looked up from germline, CDR1 is MDHEN and CDR2 is SYDVKM.

This clonotype was seen only once. The chain uses TRBV7-9 and TRBJ2-1; 8 bases line up with TRBD1. The CDR3 has 15 residues. CDR1 and CDR2 (germline): SEHNR, FQNEAQ (reference sequence). Losses at the gene ends were 2 bases for V and 6 bases for J; bases not matched to a gene: 6. CDR3 residues: CASSLMWTGRNEQFF. CDR3 nucleotides: TGTGCCAGCAGCTTAATGTGGACAGGGCGCAATGAGCAGTTCTTC.

The gene calls are TRBV20-1 and TRBJ1-2; 7 bases map to TRBD1. The germline V gene encodes CDR1 DFQATT and CDR2 SNEGSKA (reference sequence). The CDR3 length is 13 residues. V was pared by 5 bases and J by 4 bases, with 7 bases of the junction left unmatched. The CDR3 DNA reads as TGCAGTGCTCTTGGACAGGTTGGCTATGGCTACACCTTC. Its protein product is CSALGQVGYGYTF.

CDR3 sequence reads: CASSQVASTVRNEQFF. The DNA of the CDR3 is TGTGCCAGCAGCCAGGTAGCGTCTACTGTGAGGAATGAGCAGTTCTTC. V gene TRBV3-1 combines with J gene TRBJ2-1; D perhaps matches TRBD2 (5 bases). The ends were cut back, 3 bases at V and 7 bases at J, with 19 bases in the middle. Germline lookup yields CDR1 LGHDT and CDR2 YNNKEL (reference sequence). The CDR3 contains 16 residues.

The chain carries TRBV6-6 and TRBJ1-2; 10 bases match TRBD1. CDR1 is MNHNY, CDR2 SVGAGI, per germline (reference sequence). J lost 5 bases, V lost 11 bases, and 8 bases had no gene match. The CDR3 consists of 13 residues. The CDR3 DNA reads TGTGCCGTAAGACAGGGGGCGCGGTATGGCTACACCTTC. This codes for CAVRQGARYGYTF.

The J gene is TRBJ2-2, the V gene TRBV12-3 or TRBV12-4; 7 bases line up with TRBD1. CDR3 size: 17 residues. Unmatched junction bases numbered 9, after V lost 5 bases and J lost 0 bases. CDR3 sequence (DNA): TGTGCCAGCAGTCCAACCCCGGGACAGTCGAACACCGGGGAGCTGTTTTTT. Encoded protein: CASSPTPGQSNTGELFF.

The V gene is TRBV2, the J gene TRBJ1-1; D possibly corresponds to TRBD1 (6 bases). Trimming stripped 4 bases from V and 5 bases from J, with 14 bases between. The CDR3 has 14 residues. The germline V gene encodes CDR1 SNHLY and CDR2 FYNNEI. The CDR3 DNA reads TGTGCCAGCAGTGGCAACAGGGTTGGAACTGAAGCTTTCTTT. It codes for CASSGNRVGTEAFF.

The V and J genes are TRBV7-3 and TRBJ2-5; 10 bases map to TRBD2. This CDR3 contains 15 residues. Trimming removed 6 bases from V and 5 bases from J; junction bases left unmatched: 9. Germline V lookup: CDR1 SGHTA, CDR2 FQGTGA. For the CDR3, the DNA is TGTGCCAGCAGTTTAGCGGGAGGTACTTGGGAGACCCAGTACTTC. Encoded protein: CASSLAGGTWETQYF. The entire variable domain, with the rest obtained from reference TRBV7-3 and TRBJ2-5, is as follows: GAGVSQTPSNKVTEKGKYVELRCDPISGHTALYWYRQSLGQGPEFLIYFQGTGAADDSGLPNDRFFAVRPEGSVSTLKIQRTERGDSAVYLCASSLAGGTWETQYFGPGTRLLVL.

V and J are TRBV29-1 and TRBJ2-1, with a possible D match to TRBD1 (5 bases). The CDR3 runs to 15 residues. Trimming took 2 bases from V and 0 from J, leaving 11 bases between them. The germline gives CDR1 SQVTM, CDR2 ANQGSEA. CDR3 in DNA: TGCAGCGTTGAAACAGGCGGCCTCTCCTACAATGAGCAGTTCTTC. Protein sequence: CSVETGGLSYNEQFF.

The V and J genes are TRBV7-9 and TRBJ1-5, with 7 bases matching TRBD1. Trimming at V came to 5 bases and at J to 5 bases, leaving 3 bases not matched to a gene. Germline V gives CDR1 SEHNR, CDR2 FQNEAQ (reference sequence). This CDR3 has 13 residues. CDR3 amino acids: CASSAQGDQPQHF. The CDR3 DNA reads as TGTGCCAGCAGCGCGCAGGGGGATCAGCCCCAGCATTTT. Full variable domain (outside the CDR3, taken from reference TRBV7-9 and TRBJ1-5): DTGVSQNPRHKITKRGQNVTFRCDPISEHNRLYWYRQTLGQGPEFLTYFQNEAQLEKSRLLSDRFSAERPKGSFSTLEIQRTEQGDSAMYLCASSAQGDQPQHFGDGTRLSIL.

V gene TRBV30 combines with J gene TRBJ2-1; D call uncertain. Deletions cut 2 bases from V and 4 bases from J, with 3 bases between. The CDR3 is made up of 11 amino acids. CDR1 GTSNPN and CDR2 SVGIG come from the germline V gene (reference sequence). CDR3 protein: CAWSRYNEQFF. CDR3 nucleotide sequence: TGTGCCTGGAGTCGTTACAATGAGCAGTTCTTC.

The chain links TRBV7-9 to TRBJ1-2; no definite D call. V was trimmed by 5 bases and J by 6 bases, leaving 16 bases between them. Looked up from germline, CDR1 is SEHNR and CDR2 is FQNEAQ (reference sequence). CDR3 length: 14 residues. The DNA of the CDR3 is TGTGCCAGCAGCCGCGGCTTGACCTCGGATGGCTACACCTTC. Protein: CASSRGLTSDGYTF. The entire variable domain, with the rest obtained from reference TRBV7-9 and TRBJ1-2, is as follows: DTGVSQNPRHKITKRGQNVTFRCDPISEHNRLYWYRQTLGQGPEFLTYFQNEAQLEKSRLLSDRFSAERPKGSFSTLEIQRTEQGDSAMYLCASSRGLTSDGYTFGSGTRLTVV.

This chain connects TRBV2 to TRBJ1-2; weak D call: TRBD1 (6 bases). Between the trimmed V and J ends, which lost 6 bases and 2 bases, there was a span of 16 bases. The CDR3 sequence is 15 residues long. CDR1 and CDR2 from the germline V gene are SNHLY and FYNNEI. CDR3 region: CASRRDNAVNYGYTF. The DNA of the CDR3 is TGTGCCAGCAGAAGGGACAACGCTGTGAACTATGGCTACACCTTC.

The genes are TRBV13 and TRBJ2-7; 8 bases map to TRBD2. The CDR3 runs to 17 residues. Germline-derived CDR1 and CDR2 are PRHDT and FYEKMQ (reference sequence). After removal of 6 bases from V and 2 bases from J, the junction contained 15 bases not matched to a gene. The CDR3 reads CASSLGMVRGAPYEQYF. DNA of the CDR3: TGTGCCAGCAGTTTGGGGATGGTGCGGGGGGCACCCTACGAGCAGTACTTC.

V and J are TRBV5-1 and TRBJ2-1; D possibly corresponds to TRBD2 (6 bases). V lost 0 bases to trimming and J lost 4 bases, with 8 bases between them. The CDR3 extends over 14 amino acids. Germline V gene data show CDR1 as SGHRS and CDR2 as YFSETQ. The DNA for the CDR3 is TGCGCCAGCAGCTTGGATGGGACTTACAATGAGCAGTTCTTC. Its translation: CASSLDGTYNEQFF.

The chain joins TRBV5-1 to TRBJ2-1; D could derive from TRBD1 or TRBD2 (5 bases each). The CDR3 is 15 amino acids. V was cut by 0 bases and J by 4 bases, with 11 bases left in between. CDR1 SGHRS and CDR2 YFSETQ come from the germline V gene. CDR3 in amino acids: CASSLDEGIYNEQFF. CDR3 bases: TGCGCCAGCAGCTTGGACGAGGGGATATACAATGAGCAGTTCTTC.

The chain combines TRBV7-9 with TRBJ1-5; a weak D match, TRBD1 (5 bases). This CDR3 spans 15 amino acids. Germline V lookup: CDR1 SEHNR, CDR2 FQNEAQ (reference sequence). Trimming removed 1 base from V and 4 bases from J, with 11 bases in between. This CDR3 is CASSLDGTVNQPQHF. The DNA of the CDR3 is TGTGCCAGCAGCTTAGACGGGACCGTGAATCAGCCCCAGCATTTT.

The chain links TRBV29-1 to TRBJ2-7; D not certain. CDR1 SQVTM and CDR2 ANQGSEA come from the germline V gene. The ends were cut back, 0 bases at V and 3 bases at J, with 24 bases in the middle. This CDR3 region has 18 residues. CDR3: CSVEEPTAAGVGSYEQYF. Written as DNA, the CDR3 is TGCAGCGTTGAAGAACCAACGGCGGCTGGGGTTGGTAGCTACGAGCAGTACTTC.

CDR3 sequence reads: CASSIRRGIHGYTF. The CDR3 bases are TGTGCCAGCAGTATACGTCGGGGGATCCATGGCTACACCTTC. This rearrangement joins TRBV12-3 or TRBV12-4 to TRBJ1-2; D perhaps matches TRBD1 (5 bases). Trimming took off 5 bases at V and 6 bases at J, with 16 bases between the two ends. CDR3 size: 14 residues.

The chain carries TRBV12-3 or TRBV12-4 and TRBJ2-7; D gene ambiguous. The CDR3 contains 12 residues. V was trimmed by 7 bases and J by 1 base, leaving 8 bases between them. CDR3 sequence reads: CASMRFSYEQYF. DNA for the CDR3: TGTGCCAGCATGAGGTTTTCCTACGAGCAGTACTTC.

This clonotype was recorded only once. The V call is TRBV5-6, the J call TRBJ2-6, with 9 bases fitting TRBD1. The junction had 10 bases not matched to a gene; V was cut back by 2 bases and J by 4 bases. CDR3 length: 18 amino acids. CDR1 is SGHDT, CDR2 YYEEEE, per germline. The CDR3 region is CASSFGTGGSSGANVLTF. The CDR3 DNA follows: TGTGCCAGCAGCTTCGGTACAGGGGGCTCCTCCGGGGCCAACGTCCTGACTTTC.

On this clonotype: Without the conserved terminal phenylalanine or tryptophan, this CDR3 likely stems from a read error. The V gene is TRBV4-2, the J gene TRBJ2-1; TRBD2 might be the D (5 bases). This CDR3 contains 15 residues. The germline V gene encodes CDR1 LGHNA and CDR2 YNFKEQ. Trimming pared 1 base from V and 8 bases from J, leaving 15 bases between. CDR3 coding DNA: TGTGCCAGCAGCCAAGGCTACCTAAAGAGGGATGAGCAGTTCTTG. Translated: CASSQGYLKRDEQFL.

The chain joins TRBV6-2 or TRBV6-3 to TRBJ2-6; tentative D call: TRBD1 (6 bases). Per germline, CDR1 MNHEY and CDR2 SVGEGT. The CDR3 is 17 amino acids. Deletions cut 1 base from V and 2 bases from J, with 12 bases between. The CDR3 sequence: CASSYLKTGTGANVLTF. DNA of the CDR3: TGTGCCAGCAGTTACTTGAAAACAGGGACTGGGGCCAACGTCCTGACTTTC.

This clonotype was detected a few times. The rearrangement links TRBV12-3 or TRBV12-4 to TRBJ2-7; D not certain. CDR3 length equals 11 residues. Trimming cost V 1 base and J 7 bases, with 5 bases left between them. CDR3 sequence reads: CASSLGREQYF. The CDR3 DNA follows: TGTGCCAGCAGTTTAGGTCGGGAGCAGTACTTC.

The chain recombines TRBV7-9 with TRBJ1-2, with D perhaps matching TRBD1 (5 bases). The CDR3 has 13 residues. Trimming left V 1 base short and J 8 bases short, with 11 bases between. Germline V gives CDR1 SEHNR, CDR2 FQNEAQ (reference sequence). CDR3 DNA: TGTGCCAGCAGCTTAGAGTGGGGGGACGGCTACACCTTC. Its translation: CASSLEWGDGYTF.